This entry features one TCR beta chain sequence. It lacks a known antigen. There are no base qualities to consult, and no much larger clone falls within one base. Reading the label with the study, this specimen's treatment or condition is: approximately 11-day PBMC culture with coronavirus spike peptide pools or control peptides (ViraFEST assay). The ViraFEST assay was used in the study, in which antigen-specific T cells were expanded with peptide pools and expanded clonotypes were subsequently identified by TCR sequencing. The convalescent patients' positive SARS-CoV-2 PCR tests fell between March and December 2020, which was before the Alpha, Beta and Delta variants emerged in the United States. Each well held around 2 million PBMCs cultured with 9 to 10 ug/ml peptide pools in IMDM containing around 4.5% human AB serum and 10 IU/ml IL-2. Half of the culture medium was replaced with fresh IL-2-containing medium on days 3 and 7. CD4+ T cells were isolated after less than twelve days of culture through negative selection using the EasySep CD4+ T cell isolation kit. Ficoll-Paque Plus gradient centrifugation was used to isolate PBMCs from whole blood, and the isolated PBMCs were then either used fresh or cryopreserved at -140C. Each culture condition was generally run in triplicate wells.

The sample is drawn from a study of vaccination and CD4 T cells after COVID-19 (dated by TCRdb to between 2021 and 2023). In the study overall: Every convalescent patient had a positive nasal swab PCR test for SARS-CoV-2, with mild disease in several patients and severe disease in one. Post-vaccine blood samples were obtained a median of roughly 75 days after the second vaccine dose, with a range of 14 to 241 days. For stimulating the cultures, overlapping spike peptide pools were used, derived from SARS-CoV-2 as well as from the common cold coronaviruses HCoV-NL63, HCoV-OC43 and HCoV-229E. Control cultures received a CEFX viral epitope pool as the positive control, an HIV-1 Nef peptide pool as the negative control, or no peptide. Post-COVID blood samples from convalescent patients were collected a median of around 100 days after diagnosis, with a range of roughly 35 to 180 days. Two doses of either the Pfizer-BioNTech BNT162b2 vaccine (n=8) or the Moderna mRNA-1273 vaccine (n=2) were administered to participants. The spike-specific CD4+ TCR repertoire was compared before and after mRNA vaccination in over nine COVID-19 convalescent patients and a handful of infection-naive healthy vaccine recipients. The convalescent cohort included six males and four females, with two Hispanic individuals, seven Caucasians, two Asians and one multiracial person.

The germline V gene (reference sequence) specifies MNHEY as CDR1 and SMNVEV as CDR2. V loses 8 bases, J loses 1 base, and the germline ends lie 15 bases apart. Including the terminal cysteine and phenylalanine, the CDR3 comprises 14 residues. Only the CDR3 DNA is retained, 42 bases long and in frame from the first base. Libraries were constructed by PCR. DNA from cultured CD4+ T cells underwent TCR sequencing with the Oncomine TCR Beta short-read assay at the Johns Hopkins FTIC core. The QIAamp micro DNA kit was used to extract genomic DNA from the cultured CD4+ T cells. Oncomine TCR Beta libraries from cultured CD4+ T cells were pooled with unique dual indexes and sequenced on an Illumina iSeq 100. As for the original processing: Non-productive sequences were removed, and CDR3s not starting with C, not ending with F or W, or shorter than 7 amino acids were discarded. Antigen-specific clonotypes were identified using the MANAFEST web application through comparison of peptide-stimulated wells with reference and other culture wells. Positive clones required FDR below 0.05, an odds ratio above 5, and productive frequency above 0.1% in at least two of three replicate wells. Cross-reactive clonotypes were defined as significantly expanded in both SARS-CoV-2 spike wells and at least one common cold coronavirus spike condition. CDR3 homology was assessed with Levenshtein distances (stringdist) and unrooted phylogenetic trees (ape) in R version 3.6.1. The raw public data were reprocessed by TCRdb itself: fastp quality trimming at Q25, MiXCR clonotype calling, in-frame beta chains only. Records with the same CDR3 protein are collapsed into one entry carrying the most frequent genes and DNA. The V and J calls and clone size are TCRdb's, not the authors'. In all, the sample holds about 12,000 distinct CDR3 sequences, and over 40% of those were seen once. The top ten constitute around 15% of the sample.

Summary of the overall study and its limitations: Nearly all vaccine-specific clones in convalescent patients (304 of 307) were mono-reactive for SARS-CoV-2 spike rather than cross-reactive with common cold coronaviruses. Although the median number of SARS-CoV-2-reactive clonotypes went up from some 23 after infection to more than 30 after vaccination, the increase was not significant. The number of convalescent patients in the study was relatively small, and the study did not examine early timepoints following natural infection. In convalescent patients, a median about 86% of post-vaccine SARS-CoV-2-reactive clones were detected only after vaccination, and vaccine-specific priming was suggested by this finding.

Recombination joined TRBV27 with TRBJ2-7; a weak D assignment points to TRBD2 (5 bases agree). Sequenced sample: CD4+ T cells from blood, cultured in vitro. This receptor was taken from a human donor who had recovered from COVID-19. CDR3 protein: CASSLRRESYEQYF. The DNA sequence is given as TGTGCCAGCTCCCTACGTCGGGAATCCTACGAGCAGTACTTC.